These 6 T cell receptor beta chains were sequenced from one sample in a study of regulatory T cells in long-lasting Graves disease (dated by TCRdb to 2020 to 2022). The library relied on multiplex PCR. TCRdb shows the sequencer as Illumina HiSeq 4000. TCR beta libraries were built with iRepertoire HTBI primers and Arm-PCR amplification of CDR3 regions. The public reads were quality trimmed at Q25 with fastp and then assembled into clones with MiXCR by TCRdb, keeping productive beta chains. Rows merge per CDR3 protein into single entries with the most common DNA and genes. This sample holds more than 300,000 distinct CDR3 sequences; approximately 12% were observed only once. The leading ten clones occupy approximately 17% of the sample. The time point label for this specimen denotes: newly diagnosed GD, antithyroid drugs for less than 3 months. RNA was extracted from PBMCs in TRIzol for both TCR sequencing and RNA sequencing.

This sample also appeared in a second study, on T cells in Graves' hyperthyroidism and ophthalmopathy.

The specimen was peripheral blood mononuclear cells (PBMCs), collected at new diagnosis, from a patient treated with antithyroid drugs. The receptors were gathered from a woman aged 18-35 years with Graves disease. Donor details come from another sample of the same person, matched by shared clones.

This clonotype was recorded at least ten times. The chain joins TRBV5-1 to TRBJ1-1; D not resolved. Germline values: CDR1 SGHRS, CDR2 YFSETQ. This CDR3 has 14 residues. V lost 0 bases, J lost 1 base, and 7 bases lay in between. The CDR3 spells CASSLAPANTEAFF. Written as DNA, the CDR3 is TGCGCCAGCAGCTTGGCCCCGGCGAACACTGAAGCTTTCTTT.

This clonotype was seen ten or more times. The CDR3 sequence: CAITRDSHRGYTF. The CDR3 nucleotides read TGTGCCATCACCCGGGACAGCCATCGTGGCTACACCTTC. The chain couples TRBV10-3 to TRBJ1-2; TRBD1 matches at 7 bases. J lost 7 bases, V lost 7 bases, and 9 bases had no gene match. The CDR3 is made up of 13 amino acids. Germline V gene sequence: CDR1 ENHRY, CDR2 SYGVKD.

This clonotype was seen ten or more times. The V gene is TRBV6-1, the J gene TRBJ2-7; weak D call: TRBD2 (6 bases). CDR3 size: 13 residues. Germline CDR1 is MNHNS and CDR2 is SASEGT. With 8 bases removed from V and 6 bases from J, the gap between germline ends came to 17 bases. The CDR3 spells CASQSLGGIEQYV. DNA for the CDR3: TGTGCCAGCCAGTCACTAGGCGGGATCGAGCAGTACGTC.

The chain recombines TRBV19 with TRBJ1-2, with TRBD1 identical over 9 bases. The CDR3 extends over 17 amino acids. Trimming at V came to 5 bases and at J to 4 bases, leaving 14 bases not matched to a gene. Germline assignment: CDR1 LNHDA and CDR2 SQIVND (reference sequence). CDR3 in DNA: TGTGCCAGTAGTGCTCCGGGACAGGGACAAAAGGGCTATGGCTACACCTTC. Its protein is CASSAPGQGQKGYGYTF.

The table lists this clonotype with a few counts. The chain combines TRBV29-1 with TRBJ1-2, with TRBD1 as a possible D gene (5 bases). CDR3 length: 12 residues. From germline, CDR1 is SQVTM and CDR2 ANQGSEA. V lost 7 bases and J lost 7, with 16 bases in between. This CDR3 reads CSGDGPWGGYTF. CDR3 DNA sequence: TGCAGCGGGGACGGGCCCTGGGGTGGCTACACCTTC.

The chain couples TRBV27 to TRBJ1-1; D may be TRBD1 (6 bases). The CDR3 covers 15 residues. Germline V gene data show CDR1 as MNHEY and CDR2 as SMNVEV (reference sequence). Trimming pared 4 bases from V and 4 bases from J, leaving 16 bases between. The CDR3: CASSSTGFGGTEAFF. The CDR3 DNA sequence: TGTGCCAGCAGTTCAACAGGGTTCGGGGGCACTGAAGCTTTCTTT.